This T cell receptor (beta chain) was sequenced in a study of shared clonotypes between healthy human individuals. About the study: A couple of women and a few men aged 18 to 49 made up the donors.

Broader study findings: Despite large depth, sorted-subset datasets appeared incompletely sequenced. Clonotype sharing among donors was expected to depend on sequencing depth. With a handful of donors compared, around 5% of naive CD4 clonotypes were shared.

The method was immunoSEQ multiplex PCR; TCRdb's version includes in-frame clones alone and lacks a portion of them. The data show about 1.1 million clones, with around 78% seen just once and under 0.8% held by the top ten. This clone has ten or more counts. Its antigen is currently unknown. Trimming took off 2 bases at V and 0 bases at J, with 4 bases between the two ends. The CDR3 runs 14 residues. Germline CDR1 reads SNHLY; CDR2 reads FYNNEI. This receptor was taken from a man aged 18 to 29 in good health. Some clones in this sample may be carry-over from other donors' samples. V usage is TRBV2 and J usage is TRBJ2-2, with unresolved D. Sequenced: memory CD4+ T cells from PBMCs. Regarding subset: CD45RA-negative fraction. In DNA form, the CDR3 reads TGTGCCAGCAGTGAACAGTCGAACACCGGGGAGCTGTTTTTT. This codes for CASSEQSNTGELFF.